This T cell receptor (beta chain) is drawn from a study of OX40 agonist ivuxolimab in advanced cancers. Looking at the study overall: Administration of intravenous ivuxolimab to patients occurred every 2 weeks at 0.01 to 10 mg/kg. Broader study findings: In CD8+ T cells, expanded clones were on average more numerous than in CD4+. It was also the case that some nonresponders had low normalized T-cell clonal expansion.

With regard to this clone: Its antigen remains unknown.

Between the trimmed V and J ends, which lost 0 bases and 5 bases, there was a span of 13 bases. Germline V gene lookup returns CDR1 ENHRY and CDR2 SYGVKD. The CDR3 loop spans 15 amino acids. Repertoires were generated with immunoSEQ multiplex PCR, while TCRdb's copy carries only in-frame clones and drops some. The sample shows fewer than 85,000 clones, approximately 87% of them seen only once. This receptor was taken from an adult with an advanced solid tumor such as melanoma, head and neck, liver or kidney cancer. The sample consisted of CD4+ or CD8+ T cells sorted from blood, taken in a trial of the OX40 agonist ivuxolimab. This sequence joins TRBV10-3 and TRBJ1-2; no reliable D call. Here the CDR3 reads CAISESEGMDYGYTF. Here the CDR3 DNA reads TGTGCCATCAGTGAGTCCGAGGGAATGGATTATGGCTACACCTTC.